This TCR beta chain was profiled in a study of cytomegalovirus exposure and HLA in healthy donors. Overall study results and limits: It was taken for granted in presence/absence analyses that sequencing depth across donors was roughly uniform. Cytomegalovirus-associated status was assigned to around 160 TCR beta chains. It was reported that the classifier diagnosed cytomegalovirus status with high specificity and sensitivity in both the original and validation cohorts.

J lost 6 bases, V lost 6 bases, and 9 bases had no gene match. Germline V gene data show CDR1 as SGHVS and CDR2 as FNYEAQ. The CDR3 length is 14 residues. Primers: 60 Vbeta forward and 13 Jbeta reverse. Only in-frame clones appear in the TCRdb table, and some are missing; sequencing was by immunoSEQ multiplex PCR. The sample records around 190,000 clones, around 82% being singletons. Comment on this clone: Its antigen is currently unknown.

Sample: PBMCs. This TCR came from a middle-aged man in good health and CMV-seronegative. J is TRBJ2-7 and V is TRBV7-6, with TRBD1 identical over 9 bases. The CDR3 here is CASRSGTGYGEQYF. The DNA for the CDR3 is TGTGCCAGCAGGTCCGGGACAGGGTACGGCGAGCAGTACTTC.